This TCR beta chain was obtained from a study of beta chain features in type 1 diabetes (dated by TCRdb to 2016 to 2019). About the investigation overall: Patients and healthy donors did not differ in mean age, gender distribution, total cell number or subset yield. The study compared TCRB repertoires of sorted circulating CD4+ T cell subsets between recently diagnosed type 1 diabetes patients and matched healthy donors. A total of roughly 100 million sorted cells were examined across all samples, and a strong correlation was observed between cell number per subset and RNA yield. Regulatory and stem cell-like memory subsets were isolated from only 8 patients and roughly eight healthy donors, whereas naive and central memory subsets came from all 30 or so donors. Beyond this particular receptor, the publication reports: Patients with type 1 diabetes made fewer insertions and deleted more nucleotides at VDJ recombination sites, implying thymic rearrangement abnormalities. PCR might favor shorter templates, but patient and control samples were amplified and corrected together, so any skew would affect both groups equally. Because cDNA rather than genomic DNA was sequenced, highly expressing activated cells could have been over-represented, although no difference in activation and CD3 levels was found between groups. Because the HLA sub-analyses included only small numbers of individuals, any influence of HLA type on TCRB rearrangement was left unresolved. In all four CD4+ subsets, TCRB CDR3 length was moderately but significantly shorter in type 1 diabetes patients. Naive, central memory and regulatory TCRB repertoires appeared to be more alike among patients than among healthy donors.

The entire isolated RNA was reverse transcribed using the High Capacity cDNA Reverse Transcription Kit, and thus expressed TCRB transcripts were sequenced. Deep immunoSEQ sequencing was performed on naive, central memory and regulatory T cell samples, with an average of roughly 4 million total reads per sample. Sorted cells were lysed in RLT buffer and RNA was extracted with DNase-treated RNeasy Micro or Mini kits, depending on cell number. Each cell subset was processed separately to prevent cross-contamination, with patient and healthy donor samples processed together. The immunoSEQ multiplex PCR was used to amplify TCRB sequences from cDNA, generating 87-bp fragments that spanned the CDR3 region. Sequencing of the amplicons was done on the Illumina HiSeq platform. In the authors' own workflow: Synthetic template baselines were used to correct PCR bias computationally, reads within Hamming distance 2 were collapsed, and singletons that could not be merged were discarded. Reads were aligned against IMGT so that V, D and J genes, CDR3 length and insertions or deletions at six rearrangement sites could be assigned. Within each subset, clonotype counts were normalized to sorted cell number, after which true diversity and Gini coefficients were computed with the tcR R package. Repertoire sharing was quantified using the overlap coefficient calculated on TCRB nucleotide sequences. Out-of-frame TCRB sequences from naive cells were analyzed to stand in for the pre-selection repertoire. TCRdb limited this immuneACCESS table to in-frame rearrangements with V and J called. A share of clones is missing; checked studies link under half to unresolved V genes, and the rest is unexplained. That table supplies the V and J calls and clone size; D and trimming were determined from the DNA. Within this sample are about 250,000 clones, with roughly a tenth of them counted one time only. Of the sample, roughly 0.017% is held by the ten largest clones.

From the germline V gene (reference sequence), CDR1 is MNHEY and CDR2 is SMNVEV. The CDR3 runs 15 residues from the cysteine to the phenylalanine. This entry keeps only the CDR3 DNA: 45 bases, framed from base 1. V loses 1 base, J loses 2 bases, and the germline ends lie 11 bases apart. Regarding this clone: The specificity of this receptor is unknown. Per-base qualities were not stored, and no clone one base away is much larger.

A single peripheral blood draw of around 0.11 L on average was collected from each donor into heparinised tubes. A BD FACSAria II and a panel including CD45RO, CCR7, CD25, CD127, CD95 and CD27 were used to sort naive, central memory, regulatory and stem cell-like memory CD4+ T cells. Every sorted population had a purity above 95%. PBMCs were isolated right away by Lymphoprep density gradient centrifugation and were stained directly, without culture. So that batch effects would be minimized, each experiment stained and sorted samples in pairs, pairing one healthy donor with one patient. The source material was naive CD4+ T cells from blood. The intended sense of this specimen's cell subset or site label: true naive CD4+ T cells. Here the chain combines TRBV27 and TRBJ1-2; the best D guess is TRBD1, with 6 bases matching. The receptor's source is a man between 25 and 39 years old with type 1 diabetes. In nucleotide form, the sequence is TGTGCCAGCAGTTTATACCCAGGACAGAACTATGGCTACACCTTC. The translation is CASSLYPGQNYGYTF.